This T cell receptor (beta chain) was recorded in a study of blood T cell repertoires in COVID-19 (dated by TCRdb to about 2020). About the investigation overall: Collaborator samples came from the United States, Italy and Spain and covered acute and convalescent phases of COVID-19. The prospective study material was composed of cDNA or gDNA derived from T cells, B-cell-depleted T cells, or PBMCs. The dataset comprised deeply sampled blood TCRbeta repertoires from subjects exposed to, actively infected with, or recovered from COVID-19. The repertoires were made available in a free public database intended to serve as a resource for research on the immune response to SARS-CoV-2. The samples were drawn from two sources: the first 160 participants of the ongoing ImmuneRACE study, and over 1,000 subjects contributed by 6 global collaborators. Nearly every sample came with metadata listing a de-identified subject ID, COVID-19 status, age in years and sex. HLA class I and class II types, where available, came from metadata supplied by the sample provider rather than from assay-based typing. Study-wide conclusions, independent of this receptor: Clinical and demographic metadata were provided uncurated, with the amount varying by source and participant.

On this clone: Its antigen target is currently unknown. Base qualities were left out, and no much larger clone turns up one base away.

Trimming costs V 4 bases and J 1 base, and their ends lie 7 bases apart. The germline V gene provides CDR1 SGHAT and CDR2 FQNNGV. The CDR3 measures 14 amino acids from cysteine to phenylalanine. CDR3 DNA is the only sequence kept; it has 42 bases, read in frame from the first base. Whole blood was collected in K2EDTA tubes by collaborating institutions according to the institutions' own protocols. For TCRbeta analysis, collaborator samples were shipped as frozen whole blood, as isolated PBMCs, or as DNA extracted from either sample type. TCRbeta CDR3 regions were amplified from genomic DNA by means of the immunoSEQ Assay, a bias-controlled multiplex PCR. Processing in the source paper ran as follows. The number of nucleated cells in each sample was estimated by amplification of reference gene primers within the assay. To quantify the absolute abundance of each unique TCRbeta CDR3 rearrangement, sequence reads were collapsed and filtered. For each sample, productive Simpson clonality was calculated as the square root of Simpson's diversity index over productive rearrangements. The source is immuneACCESS, and TCRdb retained only in-frame sequences with V and J called. Part of the clones is not carried over; for the studies checked, unresolved V genes explain less than half of this, and the remainder is unexplained. V, J and clone size derive from that table, while D and trimming were established from the DNA sequence. This sample gives about 99,000 clones in total; approximately 80% of them show up just once. The ten largest make up more than 20% of the sample.

The sequenced sample consisted of peripheral blood. The receptor was derived from a man aged 55-75 years with acute or convalescent COVID-19. The sequence is built from TRBV11-2 and TRBJ2-2, with no reliable assignment of the D segment. CDR3 reads: CASSSGVNTGELFF. Here is the DNA: TGTGCCAGCAGCTCCGGAGTGAACACCGGGGAGCTGTTTTTT.